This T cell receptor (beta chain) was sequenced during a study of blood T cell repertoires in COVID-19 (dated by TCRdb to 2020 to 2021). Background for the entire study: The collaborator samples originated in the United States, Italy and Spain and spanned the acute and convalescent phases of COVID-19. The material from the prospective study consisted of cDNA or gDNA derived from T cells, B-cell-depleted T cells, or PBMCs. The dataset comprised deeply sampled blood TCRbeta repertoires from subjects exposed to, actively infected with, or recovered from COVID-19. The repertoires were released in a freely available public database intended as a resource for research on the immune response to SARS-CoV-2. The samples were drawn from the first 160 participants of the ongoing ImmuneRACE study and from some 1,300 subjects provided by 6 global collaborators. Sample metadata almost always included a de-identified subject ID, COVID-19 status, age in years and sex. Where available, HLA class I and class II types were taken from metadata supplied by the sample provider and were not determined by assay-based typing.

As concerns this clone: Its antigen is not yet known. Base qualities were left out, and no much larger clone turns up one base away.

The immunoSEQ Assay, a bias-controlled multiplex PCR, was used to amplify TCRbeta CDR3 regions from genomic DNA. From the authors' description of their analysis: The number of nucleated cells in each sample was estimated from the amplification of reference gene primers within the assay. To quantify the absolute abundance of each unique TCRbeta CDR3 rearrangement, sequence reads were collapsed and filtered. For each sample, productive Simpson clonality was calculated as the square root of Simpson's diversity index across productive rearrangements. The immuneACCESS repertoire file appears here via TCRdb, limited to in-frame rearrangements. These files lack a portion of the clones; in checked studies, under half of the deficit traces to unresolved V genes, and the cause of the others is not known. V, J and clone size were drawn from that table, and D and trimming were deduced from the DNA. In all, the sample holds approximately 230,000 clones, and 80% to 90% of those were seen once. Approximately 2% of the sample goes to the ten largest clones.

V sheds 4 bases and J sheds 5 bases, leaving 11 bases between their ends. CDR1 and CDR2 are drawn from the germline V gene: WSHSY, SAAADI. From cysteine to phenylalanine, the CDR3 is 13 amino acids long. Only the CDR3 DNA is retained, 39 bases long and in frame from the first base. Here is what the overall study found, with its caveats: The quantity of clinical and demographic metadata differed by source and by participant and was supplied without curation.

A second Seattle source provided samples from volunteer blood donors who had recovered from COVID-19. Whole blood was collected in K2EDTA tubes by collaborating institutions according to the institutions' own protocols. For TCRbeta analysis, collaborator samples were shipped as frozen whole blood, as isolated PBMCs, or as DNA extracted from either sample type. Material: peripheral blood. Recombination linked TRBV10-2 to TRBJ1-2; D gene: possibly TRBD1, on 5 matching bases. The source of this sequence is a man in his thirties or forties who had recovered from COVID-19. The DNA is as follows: TGCGCCAGCAGTGGGGCAGGGCGGTATGGCTACACCTTC. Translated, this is CASSGAGRYGYTF.